The rows below give T cell receptor beta chains drawn from one sample of a study of T cells expressing NK-cell markers. TCRdb reprocessed the 5' RACE reads and stores each CDR3 protein as one record, lacking DNA. The sample has around 280,000 distinct CDR3 sequences. Sequences were obtained from blood T cells: a sorted CD56 or NKG2C T cell subset, CD4+ or CD8+ T cells, or bulk PBMC T cells (not recorded which). All receptors derive from a man younger than 35 in good health. CDR3s include the opening cysteine and the closing phenylalanine or tryptophan. Each record gives: CDR3 protein, V gene, J gene.

CASSFQSGLTYNEQFF	TRBV7-2	TRBJ2-1
CASSLDGTIYNEQFF	TRBV5-5	TRBJ2-1
CSADGGLYNEQFF	TRBV20-1	TRBJ2-1
CASKDRPPFREQFF	TRBV2	TRBJ2-1
CATSTTGVWNTGELFF	TRBV15	TRBJ2-2
CASSFERDRTSTDTQYF	TRBV12-3/TRBV12-4	TRBJ2-3
CASPGQGGRGEQFF	TRBV2	TRBJ2-1
CASSLFPAPNTGELFF	TRBV11-3	TRBJ2-2
CASFKGANAEAFF	TRBV6-6	TRBJ1-1
CSVIRGGTDTQYF	TRBV29-1	TRBJ2-3